This TCR beta chain stems from a study of blood T cell repertoires in COVID-19. Original analysis: Amplified reference gene primers provided the basis for estimating nucleated cell counts. Profiling relied on immunoSEQ multiplex PCR, and the TCRdb table lists in-frame clones only, not all of them. V and J calls and clone size are those listed in that table; D and trimming were worked out from the DNA. This sample has around 100,000 clones, with approximately 78% found just once. CDR3 length equals 16 residues. With 1 base clipped from V and 1 base from J, the junction kept 4 bases outside the gene matches. Germline loops: CDR1 GTSNPN, CDR2 SVGIG (reference sequence).

The receptor's source is a man between 70 and 80 years old with acute or convalescent COVID-19. Sequencing input: peripheral blood. V and J are TRBV30 and TRBJ2-3; 11 nucleotides align to TRBD2. CDR3 nucleotide sequence: TGTGCCTGGAGTGGTCAACTAGCGGGGGGCACAGATACGCAGTATTTT. Amino acids: CAWSGQLAGGTDTQYF.